Below, 8 T cell receptor beta chains from the same sample are listed, as sequenced in a study of blood T cell repertoires in COVID-19 (dated by TCRdb to about 2020). The library was generated by the immunoSEQ multiplex PCR assay. TCRdb stores this immuneACCESS table with in-frame sequences only. Part of the clones is absent; in the studies checked, under half of the shortfall reflects unresolved V genes, and no reason is known for the rest. The sample table records tens of thousands of clones; more than 70% of these occur just once. The top ten clones comprise approximately 4% of the sample. The source material was peripheral blood. The receptors here all came from a woman in her 70s with acute or convalescent COVID-19.

This clone was found a few times. This chain connects TRBV6-6 to TRBJ1-4; 8 nucleotides match TRBD1. The CDR3 totals 16 residues. The V segment lost 2 bases and the J segment 8 bases; nucleotides outside the gene matches: 10. CDR1 is MNHNY, CDR2 SVGAGI, per germline (reference sequence). The CDR3 DNA follows: TGTGCCAGCAGTTACACAGGACAGGGAGGCAGAGAAAAACTGTTTTTT. This codes for CASSYTGQGGREKLFF.

This clone has a single count. The CDR3 bases are TGTGCCAGCAGCCTAGCGTATGACACCGGGGAGCTGTTTTTT. Translating it yields CASSLAYDTGELFF. The chain is built from TRBV2 and TRBJ2-2; maybe TRBD2 (6 bases). The V end was cut by 6 bases, the J end by 3 bases, with 11 bases between. The CDR3 contains 14 residues. CDR1 is SNHLY and CDR2 is FYNNEI in the germline V gene.

The chain combines TRBV4-3 with TRBJ2-7; maybe TRBD1 (6 bases). V was shortened by 0 bases and J by 0 bases, with 12 bases between the two germline ends. CDR1 is LGHNA and CDR2 is YSLEER in the germline V gene. The length of the CDR3 is 16 residues. The CDR3 DNA reads as TGCGCCAGCAGCCAAGAAGTGACAGGTAGCTCCTACGAGCAGTACTTC. Its translation is CASSQEVTGSSYEQYF.

The chain couples TRBV14 to TRBJ2-7; D unclear. V gave up 1 base and J gave up 4 bases, with 17 bases separating them. The germline V gene encodes CDR1 SGHDN and CDR2 FVKESK. The CDR3 consists of 16 residues. The CDR3: CASSQVFRQTRYEQYF. CDR3 nucleotide sequence: TGTGCCAGCAGCCAAGTCTTTAGGCAGACTCGATACGAGCAGTACTTC.

This clone was counted a single time. J is TRBJ2-5 and V is TRBV24-1; D possibly corresponds to TRBD2 (5 bases). This CDR3 comprises 15 residues. The V gene lost 4 bases and the J gene lost 7 bases, with 18 bases spanning the gap. CDR1 KGHDR and CDR2 SFDVKD come from the germline V gene. The CDR3 is CATSDPSRPAGTQYF. The CDR3 bases are TGTGCCACCAGTGACCCCTCCAGACCGGCGGGGACCCAGTACTTC.

This chain joins TRBV3-1 (or the pseudogene TRBV3-2) and TRBJ2-3; D gene unclear. Trimming pared 0 bases from V and 0 bases from J, leaving 13 bases between. This CDR3 region has 17 residues. Germline CDR1 LGHDT, CDR2 YNNKEL (reference sequence). The CDR3 DNA reads TGTGCCAGCAGCCAAGAGAACCTAGGCCGTAGCACAGATACGCAGTATTTT. Translating gives CASSQENLGRSTDTQYF.

This sequence joins TRBV9 and TRBJ1-2; D is unresolved. The germline V gene has CDR1 SGDLS and CDR2 YYNGEE. The CDR3 spans 13 residues. Trimming stripped 0 bases from V and 0 bases from J, with 3 bases between. CDR3 in DNA: TGTGCCAGCAGCGTAGGAGCTAACTATGGCTACACCTTC. Translation: CASSVGANYGYTF.

The chain employs TRBV19 and TRBJ2-7; 7 positions match TRBD1. The CDR3 extends over 14 amino acids. J lost 2 bases, V lost 8 bases, and 9 bases had no gene match. Germline lookup yields CDR1 LNHDA and CDR2 SQIVND (reference sequence). DNA for the CDR3: TGTGCCAGTCGCGACAGGGTGTCCGCCTACGAGCAGTACTTC. Its translation is CASRDRVSAYEQYF.